The present TCR beta chain was sequenced within a study of shared clonotypes between healthy human individuals (dated by TCRdb to the early 2020s). Regarding the research as a whole: The cohort included three men and a couple of women between 18 and 49 years of age. To estimate repertoire size and how much clonotype sharing occurs between individuals, the study deeply sequenced the blood TCR repertoires of roughly 5 healthy adults. For each donor, three plates each were used for CD4 naive and CD4 memory, two plates were used for CD8 naive, and one plate was used for CD8 memory. To increase sequencing depth and limit assay-specific biases, different laboratories used diverse techniques to prepare libraries and sequence TCR repertoires. Per donor, leukapheresis produced somewhere between about 0.8 and 9.5 billion PBMCs. The study at large found these results: Because the study included only a small number of donors, the genetic and exposure-history diversity represented was limited. Pairwise subsampling indicated that sequencing depth was expected to affect the degree of clonotype sharing among donors. Rarefaction of sorted-subset datasets indicated incomplete sequencing despite the large sequencing depth. Sampling was restricted to blood, and TCR repertoires in tissue are likely to differ from TCR repertoires in blood. Naive subsets generally had larger estimated clonotype richness than memory subsets. Compared with non-shared clonotypes, clonotypes shared by all four sorted-subset donors had higher generation probabilities. Across four donors, approximately 5% of naive CD4, 3% to 4% of naive CD8, under 2.5% of memory CD4, and 0.4% of memory CD8 clonotypes were shared.

As for this clone: The antigen this receptor binds is unknown. Per-base qualities were not stored, and no clone one base away is much larger.

The donors were healthy, HIV-negative adults who had no recently reported acute infections or vaccinations. Every donor was a Caucasian adult residing in Nashville, Tennessee, USA. CD4+ T cells were enriched by magnetic negative selection; naive cells were then positively selected on CD45RA, and the negative fraction formed the memory subset. After blood collection by leukapheresis, PBMCs were isolated using Ficoll-Histopaque density gradient centrifugation and then cryopreserved in the vapor phase of liquid nitrogen. Purity and quantity of every magnetically sorted T cell population were checked by analytical flow cytometry. Genomic DNA was isolated from each sorted fraction and quantified by UV absorbance on a Nanodrop 2000c. Using the deep immunoSEQ assay, multiplex PCR amplified TCR CDR3 regions from genomic DNA. For each cell subset, the extracted genomic DNA was distributed evenly across all wells of several immunoSEQ 96-well plates, and each plate served as one replicate. Each replicate PCR for sorted subsets received about 200 ng genomic DNA, equal to about 30,000 T cell genomes. The purified libraries were quantified using a Qubit 3.0 fluorometer, sized with a Bioanalyzer 2100, and then quantified again using the KAPA Library Quantification kit. Every immunoSEQ 96-well plate was sequenced on a separate single-read 150-cycle Illumina NextSeq 550 flow cell. As for the original processing: Because the immunoSEQ output held only junctional sequences and lacked quality scores, the filtering could not match the filtering applied to full-length reads. To assign V/J genes and CDR3, sequences were annotated using PyIR, a Python wrapper for IgBLAST v1.9, with IMGT germline references. Reads were removed for weak V/J assignments (E-value above 1e-6), missing CDR3, stop codons, out-of-frame junctions, or ambiguous translated residues. A V3J clonotype was defined by an identical inferred V gene, J gene, and CDR3 amino acid sequence. The percentage overlap between two repertoires was calculated by dividing the number of shared unique clonotypes by the size of the smaller repertoire. Richness of each repertoire was evaluated using RTK rarefaction, the Chao1 estimator, and Recon v2.1 estimates of unobserved clonotypes. For all TCRbeta clonotypes obtained by the gDNA method from a handful of donors, generation probabilities were computed with OLGA. What TCRdb holds here is the immuneACCESS table cut down to in-frame rearrangements. Part of the clones is not present; checked against another copy, under half of the missing clones reflect an unresolved V gene, and the others are unexplained. V, J and clone size derive from that table, while D and trimming were established from the DNA sequence. For this sample the table gives a few million clones, of which approximately 94% were detected only once. The biggest ten clones account for roughly 0.14% of the sample.

This clonotype was obtained from a man younger than 30 in good health. Sequenced sample: naive CD4+ T cells sorted from blood. The cell subset or site label on this specimen signifies: CD45RA+ positively selected.

The bases read TGTGCCAGCGGGACGACCTACAATGAGCAGTTCTTC. Translated, this is CASGTTYNEQFF. The chain is made from TRBV2 and TRBJ2-1; the D segment is perhaps TRBD1 or TRBD2, each sharing 5 matched bases. The germline V gene specifies SNHLY as CDR1 and FYNNEI as CDR2. At the junction V is shortened by 8 bases and J by 2 bases, with 7 bases in between. Taken from cysteine to phenylalanine, the CDR3 has 12 residues. Just CDR3 DNA is preserved here, 36 bases in frame from base 1.